This TCR beta chain emerged from a study of blood T cell repertoires in COVID-19. At the level of the study: Samples representing acute and convalescent COVID-19 were sourced from the United States, Italy and Spain. PBMCs, B-cell-depleted T cells, or T cells were the source of the cDNA or gDNA that made up the material.

Germline assignment: CDR1 SQVTM and CDR2 ANQGSEA. V lost 0 bases and J 0 bases, leaving 9 bases between the germline ends. The CDR3 totals 15 residues. Sequencing used immunoSEQ multiplex PCR; TCRdb keeps in-frame clones, though not all of them. The data hold 150,000 to 160,000 clones, with 85% to 90% observed a single time. The sample was peripheral blood. The V and J genes are TRBV29-1 and TRBJ2-1, with D possibly matching TRBD1 (6 bases). The clonotype comes from a woman between 40 and 50 years old with acute or convalescent COVID-19. CDR3 sequence (DNA): TGCAGCGTTGAAGAGGACAGTAGCTCCTACAATGAGCAGTTCTTC. Translating it yields CSVEEDSSSYNEQFF.